Below are 29 T cell receptor beta chains sequenced from a single sample in a study of shared clonotypes between healthy human individuals. The protocol was immunoSEQ multiplex PCR, while the TCRdb copy is restricted to in-frame clones and leaves out a portion. Of over 2 million clones in the sample, 85% to 95% are singletons; the top ten hold 0.3% to 0.45%. Sequencing input: naive CD4+ T cells from PBMCs. Stated subset: CD45RA+ positively selected. The source of these receptors is a man between 18 and 35 years old in good health. Some clones in this sample may be carry-over from other donors' samples.

This rearrangement joins TRBV7-2 to TRBJ2-7; 11 bases fit TRBD2. Trimming cost V 3 bases and J 4 bases; bases outside gene matches: 5. This CDR3 has 15 residues. In germline, CDR1 is SGHTA, CDR2 FQGNSA. In nucleotides, the CDR3 is TGTGCCAGCAGCTTGATGGGGACTAGCGGTTACGAGCAGTACTTC. This sequence encodes CASSLMGTSGYEQYF. Full variable domain (missing parts from reference TRBV7-2 and TRBJ2-7): GAGVSQSPSNKVTEKGKDVELRCDPISGHTALYWYRQSLGQGLEFLIYFQGNSAPDKSGLPSDRFSAERTGGSVSTLTIQRTQQEDSAVYLCASSLMGTSGYEQYFGPGTRLTVT.

This chain uses TRBV9 with TRBJ2-1; perhaps TRBD1 as D (6 bases). The ends were cut back, 3 bases at V and 4 bases at J, with 20 bases in the middle. This CDR3 contains 17 residues. The germline CDR1 and CDR2 sequences are SGDLS and YYNGEE. CDR3 in amino acids: CASSGTPGTSKYNEQFF. CDR3 nucleotides: TGTGCCAGCAGCGGAACCCCCGGGACATCCAAGTACAATGAGCAGTTCTTC.

The rearrangement joins TRBV28 to TRBJ2-7; no definite D call. The V end lost 1 base, the J end lost 5 bases, and 6 bases lay between the germline ends. Germline V gives CDR1 MDHEN, CDR2 SYDVKM. The CDR3 contains 12 residues. The DNA of the CDR3 is TGTGCCAGCAGTTTATACGGCAACGAGCAGTACTTC. Protein sequence: CASSLYGNEQYF.

This chain links TRBV9 with TRBJ2-1; 8 nucleotides agree with TRBD2. V dropped 4 bases and J dropped 3; count of bases not matched to a gene: 9. This CDR3 contains 16 residues. Germline CDR1 reads SGDLS; CDR2 reads YYNGEE. The CDR3 loop reads CASSPPSGGFYNEQFF. Written as DNA, the CDR3 is TGTGCCAGCAGCCCCCCGAGCGGGGGCTTCTACAATGAGCAGTTCTTC.

The chain carries TRBV7-9 and TRBJ1-1; D is uncertain. The germline V gene has CDR1 SEHNR and CDR2 FQNEAQ (reference sequence). Trimming cost V 5 bases and J 7 bases, with 17 bases left between them. The CDR3 covers 14 residues. This chain's CDR3 is CASSPLASQNEAFF. CDR3 nucleotide sequence: TGTGCCAGCAGCCCCCTTGCCTCGCAAAATGAAGCTTTCTTT.

This chain links TRBV23-1 with TRBJ2-7; D gene unclear. TRBV23-1 is designated an ORF whose function remains uncertain. The V end was cut by 6 bases, the J end by 4 bases, with 19 bases between. This CDR3 spans 15 amino acids. This CDR3 reads CASRLNRHREYEQYF. CDR3 nucleotides: TGCGCCAGCAGACTCAATAGGCACAGAGAATACGAGCAGTACTTC.

The rearrangement uses TRBV30 and TRBJ2-5; D is perhaps TRBD1 or TRBD2 (5 bases each). V shed 1 base and J shed 2 bases, with 8 bases lying between them. Germline V gene sequence: CDR1 GTSNPN, CDR2 SVGIG (reference sequence). The CDR3 consists of 13 residues. The chain's CDR3 is CAWSARGQETQYF. The CDR3 region has the DNA TGTGCCTGGAGTGCGAGGGGACAAGAGACCCAGTACTTC.

The rearrangement uses TRBV28 and TRBJ1-2; 7 positions agree with TRBD1. After removal of 6 bases from V and 7 bases from J, the junction contained 11 bases not matched to a gene. Looked up from germline, CDR1 is MDHEN and CDR2 is SYDVKM. The CDR3 totals 14 residues. CDR3 nucleotides: TGTGCCAGCAGCCCAGGGACAGTGTCGACTGGCTACACCTTC. Its protein is CASSPGTVSTGYTF.

A note on this clone: This same CDR3 is encoded by further DNA sequences in the sample. The chain combines TRBV6-1 with TRBJ1-2, with D unresolved. Germline V CDR1 and CDR2: MNHNS, SASEGT. Trimming left V 2 bases short and J 2 bases short, with 6 bases between. The CDR3 totals 13 residues. CDR3 coding DNA: TGTGCCAGCAGTGAAAGAGAGAACTATGGCTACACCTTC. It specifies CASSERENYGYTF.

This chain connects TRBV6-5 to TRBJ2-7; D is perhaps TRBD1 or TRBD2 (7 bases each). Germline V gives CDR1 MNHEY, CDR2 SVGAGI. The CDR3 extends over 14 amino acids. Trimming stripped 5 bases from V and 0 bases from J, with 11 bases between. The CDR3 loop is CASSGGDSSYEQYF. DNA of the CDR3: TGTGCCAGCAGTGGGGGGGACAGCTCCTACGAGCAGTACTTC.

The rearrangement joins TRBV7-6 to TRBJ1-1; D remains unclear. In germline, CDR1 is SGHVS, CDR2 FNYEAQ. This CDR3 contains 13 residues. The ends were cut back, 5 bases at V and 1 base at J, with 8 bases in the middle. This CDR3 reads CASSAQPNTEAFF. DNA of the CDR3: TGTGCCAGCAGCGCTCAGCCGAACACTGAAGCTTTCTTT.

The genes are TRBV30 and TRBJ2-7; D ambiguous. V lost 2 bases and J 5 bases, leaving 10 bases between the germline ends. The CDR3 totals 12 residues. Germline values: CDR1 GTSNPN, CDR2 SVGIG (reference sequence). DNA for the CDR3: TGTGCCTGGAGTACTAATTGGCACGAGCAGTACTTC. Protein: CAWSTNWHEQYF.

V is TRBV20-1 and J is TRBJ1-4; possible D gene TRBD1, 5 bases. The CDR3 totals 11 residues. The V gene's germline CDR1 is DFQATT and CDR2 SNEGSKA (reference sequence). CDR3 region: CSLQGGEKLFF. DNA of the CDR3: TGCAGCCTCCAGGGCGGTGAAAAACTGTTTTTT.

This chain uses TRBV6-6 with TRBJ2-5; the D is unclear. CDR1 MNHNY and CDR2 SVGAGI come from the germline V gene (reference sequence). Trimming shortened V by 2 bases and J by 0 bases, and 10 bases separated the two germline ends. This CDR3 spans 15 amino acids. CDR3 residues: CASSYKEWYQETQYF. The CDR3 DNA is TGTGCCAGCAGTTACAAGGAGTGGTACCAAGAGACCCAGTACTTC.

The chain employs TRBV7-2 and TRBJ2-3; TRBD2 is a possible D gene (5 bases). This CDR3 spans 14 amino acids. The V gene lost 5 bases and the J gene lost 7 bases, with 16 bases spanning the gap. Germline lookup yields CDR1 SGHTA and CDR2 FQGNSA. The CDR3 spells CASSVGHLGNTQYF. The CDR3 DNA sequence: TGTGCCAGCAGCGTTGGGCACCTCGGGAATACGCAGTATTTT.

The rearrangement joins TRBV7-6 to TRBJ2-1, with TRBD2 identical over 9 bases. The germline V gene encodes CDR1 SGHVS and CDR2 FNYEAQ. J was trimmed by 7 bases and V by 1 base; bases with no gene match: 5. The CDR3 runs 15 residues. In DNA, the CDR3 is TGTGCCAGCAGCTTAGTTAGCGGGAGTCCAAATGAGCAGTTCTTC. It is translated as CASSLVSGSPNEQFF.

This clone was observed once. The chain employs TRBV7-3 and TRBJ2-1; 12 nucleotides line up with TRBD1. CDR1 and CDR2 (germline): SGHTA, FQGTGA. The CDR3 is 17 residues long. The V segment lost 5 bases and the J segment 8 bases; nucleotides outside the gene matches: 13. The CDR3 DNA is TGTGCCAGCAGCCCCCAAACTACTGGGACAGGGGGCTATGAGCAGTTCTTC. The encoded protein is CASSPQTTGTGGYEQFF.

The V and J genes are TRBV28 and TRBJ2-7; 7 nucleotides line up with TRBD1. Germline V gene sequence: CDR1 MDHEN, CDR2 SYDVKM. With V trimmed by 1 base and J by 7 bases, 7 bases remained unmatched. The CDR3 extends over 14 amino acids. This CDR3 is CASSLSIGGWEQYF. The CDR3 region has the DNA TGTGCCAGCAGTTTATCGATAGGGGGCTGGGAGCAGTACTTC.

The CDR3 is CASSRARSAYNEKLFF. CDR3 DNA: TGTGCCAGCAGCCGGGCCCGGTCAGCTTATAATGAAAAACTGTTTTTT. The V and J genes are TRBV28 and TRBJ1-4; D remains unclear. Germline V gene data show CDR1 as MDHEN and CDR2 as SYDVKM. Trimming shortened V by 6 bases and J by 4 bases, and 18 bases separated the two germline ends. The CDR3 length is 16 residues.

The CDR3 sequence: CASSEGRANPSYEQYF. The CDR3 DNA reads as TGTGCCAGCAGTGAGGGCAGGGCCAATCCCTCCTACGAGCAGTACTTC. J is TRBJ2-7 and V is TRBV2; possible D gene TRBD1, 5 bases. V dropped 3 bases and J dropped 0 bases, with 15 bases sitting between them. The CDR3 spans 16 residues. Germline V lookup: CDR1 SNHLY, CDR2 FYNNEI.

This chain links TRBV19 with TRBJ2-7, with D maybe TRBD2 (5 bases). With 3 bases removed from V and 2 bases from J, the gap between germline ends came to 20 bases. This CDR3 is 17 amino acids long. Germline lookup yields CDR1 LNHDA and CDR2 SQIVND (reference sequence). CDR3 in DNA: TGTGCCAGTAGTATTGGGCAGAGGGCCTCTATCCCCTACGAGCAGTACTTC. Protein sequence: CASSIGQRASIPYEQYF. Full variable domain (rest looked up from reference TRBV19 and TRBJ2-7): DGGITQSPKYLFRKEGQNVTLSCEQNLNHDAMYWYRQDPGQGLRLIYYSQIVNDFQKGDIAEGYSVSREKKESFPLTVTSAQKNPTAFYLCASSIGQRASIPYEQYFGPGTRLTVT.

The gene calls are TRBV28 and TRBJ2-5; TRBD1 might be the D (6 bases). The germline V and J ends were trimmed by 4 bases and 4 bases, with 13 bases remaining between them. Per the germline V gene, CDR1 is MDHEN and CDR2 is SYDVKM. The CDR3 loop spans 14 amino acids. CDR3: CASSSTGLGETQYF. As DNA, the CDR3 is TGTGCCAGCAGTTCAACAGGGTTAGGAGAGACCCAGTACTTC.

V and J are TRBV7-6 and TRBJ2-7; D gene unclear. Deletions cut 5 bases from V and 5 bases from J, with 19 bases between. The germline V gene has CDR1 SGHVS and CDR2 FNYEAQ. The CDR3 has 15 amino acids. CDR3 bases: TGTGCCAGCAGCCCCGCACGGGCAGGTTATGACGAGCAGTACTTC. Amino acid sequence: CASSPARAGYDEQYF.

The J gene is TRBJ1-3, the V gene TRBV9; 7 bases are shared with TRBD1. CDR3 length: 17 residues. Germline V gene data show CDR1 as SGDLS and CDR2 as YYNGEE. The J segment lost 0 bases and the V segment lost 3 bases, leaving 9 bases of the junction unmatched. The CDR3 DNA follows: TGTGCCAGCAGCGCAGTAACAGGGGCCAGCTCTGGAAACACCATATATTTT. It encodes CASSAVTGASSGNTIYF. Together with reference TRBV9 and TRBJ1-3, the CDR3 gives the full variable domain: DSGVTQTPKHLITATGQRVTLRCSPRSGDLSVYWYQQSLDQGLQFLIQYYNGEERAKGNILERFSAQQFPDLHSELNLSSLELGDSALYFCASSAVTGASSGNTIYFGEGSWLTVV.

The chain has TRBV20-1 and TRBJ2-7; D perhaps matches TRBD2 (5 bases). V was shortened by 7 bases and J by 9 bases, with 13 bases between the two germline ends. CDR1 is DFQATT, CDR2 SNEGSKA, per germline (reference sequence). The CDR3 length is 10 residues. The CDR3 protein is CSGVAGSQYF. The CDR3 nucleotides are TGCAGTGGGGTCGCGGGCTCGCAGTACTTC.

The chain carries TRBV20-1 and TRBJ1-2; the D is unclear. This CDR3 has 11 residues. Trimming stripped 3 bases from V and 6 bases from J, with 8 bases between. CDR1 and CDR2 (germline): DFQATT, SNEGSKA (reference sequence). The CDR3 DNA follows: TGCAGTGCTAGGACCGTAAATGGCTACACCTTC. Translation gives CSARTVNGYTF.

The chain carries TRBV6-1 and TRBJ1-2; tentative D call: TRBD1 (5 bases). Germline V lookup: CDR1 MNHNS, CDR2 SASEGT. Deletions cut 6 bases from V and 4 bases from J, with 12 bases between. This CDR3 has 13 residues. The CDR3 here is CASSPRDAYGYTF. CDR3 DNA: TGTGCCAGCAGCCCCAGGGACGCCTATGGCTACACCTTC.

The rearrangement links TRBV5-4 to TRBJ1-6; TRBD1 is a possible D gene (5 bases). The CDR3 has 16 amino acids. V lost 4 bases to trimming and J lost 7 bases, with 18 bases between them. The germline V gene encodes CDR1 SGHNT and CDR2 YYREEE (reference sequence). In DNA, the CDR3 is TGTGCCAGCAGCAGTATCGGGGGAGGGATGAATTCACCCCTCCACTTT. It codes for CASSSIGGGMNSPLHF.

V usage is TRBV7-9 and J usage is TRBJ1-2, with D unresolved. Trimming stripped 5 bases from V and 4 bases from J, with 29 bases between. The CDR3 sequence is 19 residues long. CDR1 is SEHNR, CDR2 FQNEAQ, per germline (reference sequence). CDR3 bases: TGTGCCAGCAGCCCTAGGCGGGTAACGGCCATGACGCACGGCTATGGCTACACCTTC. This translates into CASSPRRVTAMTHGYGYTF.